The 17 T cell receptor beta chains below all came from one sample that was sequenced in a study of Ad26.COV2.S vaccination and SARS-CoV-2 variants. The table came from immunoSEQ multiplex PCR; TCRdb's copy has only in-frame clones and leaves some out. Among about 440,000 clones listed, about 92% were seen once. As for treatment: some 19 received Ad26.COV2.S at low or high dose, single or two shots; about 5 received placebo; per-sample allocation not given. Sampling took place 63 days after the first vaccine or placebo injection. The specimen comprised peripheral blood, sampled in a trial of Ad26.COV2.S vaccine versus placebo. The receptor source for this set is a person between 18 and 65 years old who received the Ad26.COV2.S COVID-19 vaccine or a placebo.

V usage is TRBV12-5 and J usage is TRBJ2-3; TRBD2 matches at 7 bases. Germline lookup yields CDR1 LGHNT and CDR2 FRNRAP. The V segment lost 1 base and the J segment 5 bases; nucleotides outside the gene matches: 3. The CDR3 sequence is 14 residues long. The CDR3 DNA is TGTGCTAGTGGTTTGGGACTAGCTGGAGATACGCAGTATTTT. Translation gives CASGLGLAGDTQYF.

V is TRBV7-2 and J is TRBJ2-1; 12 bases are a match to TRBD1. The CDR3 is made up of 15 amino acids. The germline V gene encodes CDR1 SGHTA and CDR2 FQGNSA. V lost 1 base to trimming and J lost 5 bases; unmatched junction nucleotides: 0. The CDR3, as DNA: TGTGCCAGCAGCTTAGGGGACAGGGGGCACAATGAGCAGTTCTTC. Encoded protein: CASSLGDRGHNEQFF.

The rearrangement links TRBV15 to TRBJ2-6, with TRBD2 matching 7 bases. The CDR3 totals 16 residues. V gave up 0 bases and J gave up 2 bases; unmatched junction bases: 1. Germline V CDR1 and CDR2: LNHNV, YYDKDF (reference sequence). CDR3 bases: TGTGCCACCAGCAGAGATCGGGGGGCTGGGGCCAACGTCCTGACTTTC. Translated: CATSRDRGAGANVLTF.

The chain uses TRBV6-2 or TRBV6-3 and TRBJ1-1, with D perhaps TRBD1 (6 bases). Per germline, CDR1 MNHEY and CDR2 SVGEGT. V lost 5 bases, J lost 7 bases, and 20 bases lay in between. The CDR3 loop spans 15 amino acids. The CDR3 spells CASSARGAASGEAFF. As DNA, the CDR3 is TGTGCCAGCAGTGCCCGGGGGGCCGCCTCAGGTGAAGCTTTCTTT.

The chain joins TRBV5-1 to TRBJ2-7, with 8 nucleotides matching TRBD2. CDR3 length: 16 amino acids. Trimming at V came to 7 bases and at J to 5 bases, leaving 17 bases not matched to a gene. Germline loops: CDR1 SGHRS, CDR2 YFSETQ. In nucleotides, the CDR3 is TGCGCCAGCTCGAGGAGAGCGGGAGTAAGAGAAGACGAGCAGTACTTC. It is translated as CASSRRAGVREDEQYF. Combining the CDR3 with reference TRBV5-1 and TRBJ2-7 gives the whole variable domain KAGVTQTPRYLIKTRGQQVTLSCSPISGHRSVSWYQQTPGQGLQFLFEYFSETQRNKGNFPGRFSGRQFSNSRSEMNVSTLELGDSALYLCASSRRAGVREDEQYFGPGTRLTVT.

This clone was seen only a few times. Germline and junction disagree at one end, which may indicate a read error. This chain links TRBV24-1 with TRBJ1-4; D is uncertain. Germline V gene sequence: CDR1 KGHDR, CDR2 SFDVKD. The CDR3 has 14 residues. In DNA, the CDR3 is TGTGCCACCAGTGACTCGGACCTCCCAGAAAAGCTGTTTTTT. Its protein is CATSDSDLPEKLFF.

CDR3 DNA sequence: TGTGCCAGTAGTATGCGGCGGGGTAGGTCCTACAATGAGCAGTTCTTC. Translating it yields CASSMRRGRSYNEQFF. The chain is built from TRBV19 and TRBJ2-1, with a weak D call TRBD2 (6 bases). The CDR3 consists of 16 residues. V was pared by 3 bases and J by 1 base, with 13 bases between. CDR1 and CDR2 (germline): LNHDA, SQIVND (reference sequence).

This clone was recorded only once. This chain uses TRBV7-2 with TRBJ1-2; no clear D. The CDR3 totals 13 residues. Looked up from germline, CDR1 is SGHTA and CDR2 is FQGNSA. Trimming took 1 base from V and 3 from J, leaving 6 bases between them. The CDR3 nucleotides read TGTGCCAGCAGCTTAGACAGCCACTATGGCTACACCTTC. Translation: CASSLDSHYGYTF.

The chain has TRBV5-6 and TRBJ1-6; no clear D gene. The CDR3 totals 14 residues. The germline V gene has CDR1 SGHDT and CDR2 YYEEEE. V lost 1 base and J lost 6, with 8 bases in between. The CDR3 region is CASSLPAANSPLHF. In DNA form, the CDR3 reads TGTGCCAGCAGCTTGCCGGCAGCTAATTCACCCCTCCACTTT.

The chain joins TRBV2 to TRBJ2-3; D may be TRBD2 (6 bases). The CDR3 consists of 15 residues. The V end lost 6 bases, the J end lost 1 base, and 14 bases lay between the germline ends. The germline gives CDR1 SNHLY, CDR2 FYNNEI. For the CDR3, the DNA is TGTGCCAGCAGCCAAACGGGGGTCGGCACAGATACGCAGTATTTT. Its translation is CASSQTGVGTDTQYF. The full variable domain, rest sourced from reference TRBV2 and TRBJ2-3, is EPEVTQTPSHQVTQMGQEVILRCVPISNHLYFYWYRQILGQKVEFLVSFYNNEISEKSEIFDDQFSVERPDGSNFTLKIRSTKLEDSAMYFCASSQTGVGTDTQYFGPGTRLTVL.

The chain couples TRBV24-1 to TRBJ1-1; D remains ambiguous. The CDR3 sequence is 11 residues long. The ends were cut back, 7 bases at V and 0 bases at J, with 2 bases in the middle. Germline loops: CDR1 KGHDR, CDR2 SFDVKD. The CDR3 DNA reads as TGTGCCACCAGCCTGAACACTGAAGCTTTCTTT. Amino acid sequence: CATSLNTEAFF.

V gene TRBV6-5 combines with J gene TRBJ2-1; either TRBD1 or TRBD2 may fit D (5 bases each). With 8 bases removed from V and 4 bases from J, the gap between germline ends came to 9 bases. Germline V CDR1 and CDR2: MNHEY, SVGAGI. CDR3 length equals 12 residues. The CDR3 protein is CASRDLYNEQFF. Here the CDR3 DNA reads TGTGCCAGCCGGGACCTTTACAATGAGCAGTTCTTC.

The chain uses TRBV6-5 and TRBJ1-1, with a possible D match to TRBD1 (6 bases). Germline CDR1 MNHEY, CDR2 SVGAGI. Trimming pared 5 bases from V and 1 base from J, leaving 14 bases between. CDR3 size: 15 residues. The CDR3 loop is CASSLLTGGNTEAFF. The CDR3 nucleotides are TGTGCCAGCAGTCTCCTGACAGGAGGGAACACTGAAGCTTTCTTT.

The CDR3 DNA reads as TGTGCCAGCAGCCCGAAAGCAGGGGGTCGGAACACTGAAGCTTTCTTT. It specifies CASSPKAGGRNTEAFF. V is TRBV7-3 and J is TRBJ1-1; 7 bases line up with TRBD1. Per the germline V gene, CDR1 is SGHTA and CDR2 is FQGTGA. The CDR3 spans 16 residues. V was clipped by 5 bases and J by 1 base; unmatched bases: 10.

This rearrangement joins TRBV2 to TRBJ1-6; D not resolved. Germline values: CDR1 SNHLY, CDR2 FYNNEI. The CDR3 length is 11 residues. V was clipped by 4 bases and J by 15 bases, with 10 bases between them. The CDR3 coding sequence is TGTGCCAGCAGTGTGCGTCGCTTCCTCCACTTT. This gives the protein CASSVRRFLHF.

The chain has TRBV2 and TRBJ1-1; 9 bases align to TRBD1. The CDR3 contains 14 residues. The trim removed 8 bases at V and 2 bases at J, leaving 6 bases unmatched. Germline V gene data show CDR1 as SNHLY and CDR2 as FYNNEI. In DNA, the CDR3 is TGTGCCAGCCGAGGACAGGGGATAAACACTGAAGCTTTCTTT. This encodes CASRGQGINTEAFF.

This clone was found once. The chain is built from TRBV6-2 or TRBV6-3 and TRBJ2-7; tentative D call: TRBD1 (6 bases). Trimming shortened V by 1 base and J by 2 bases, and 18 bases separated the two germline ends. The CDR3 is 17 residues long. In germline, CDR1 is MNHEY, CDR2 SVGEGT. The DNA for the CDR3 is TGTGCCAGCAGTTACTTCCCGGGACAAGGCTATGCCTACGAGCAGTACTTC. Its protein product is CASSYFPGQGYAYEQYF.